The 7 T cell receptor beta chains reported below all come from one sample, sequenced in a study of T cells in Graves' hyperthyroidism and ophthalmopathy. Amplified TCR beta CDR3 regions derived from RNA transcripts. First-round RT-PCR of the TCR CDR3 relied on the HTBI primer set. One entry per CDR3 protein, called by TCRdb with MiXCR from the multiplex PCR reads. This table holds roughly 660,000 distinct CDR3 sequences, about 18% found once. Specimen: blood. The origin of the receptors is a man aged 45-65 years with Graves' hyperthyroidism.

The chain employs TRBV7-9 and TRBJ1-2; D is undetermined. The ends were cut back, 5 bases at V and 0 bases at J, with 16 bases in the middle. Germline V gene data show CDR1 as SEHNR and CDR2 as FQNEAQ (reference sequence). The CDR3 is 16 residues long. The DNA of the CDR3 is TGTGCCAGCAGCGCCGCAGACGGCTTTTCTAACTATGGCTACACCTTC. This gives the protein CASSAADGFSNYGYTF.

This chain connects TRBV25-1 to TRBJ2-7; D possibly corresponds to TRBD2 (6 bases). Germline V CDR1 and CDR2: MGHDK, SYGVNS. This CDR3 has 15 residues. V lost 1 base and J lost 3, with 13 bases in between. This CDR3 reads CASSEWAGSDYEQYF. CDR3 bases: TGTGCCAGCAGTGAATGGGCCGGGAGCGACTACGAGCAGTACTTC.

This clonotype was counted at least ten times. CDR3 loop: CASSLSLAGETQYF. CDR3 nucleotides: TGTGCCAGCAGTTTGAGTCTAGCGGGAGAGACCCAGTACTTC. The gene calls are TRBV27 and TRBJ2-5; 8 bases line up with TRBD2. The CDR3 length is 14 residues. The V gene end was trimmed by 3 bases and the J gene end by 4 bases; junction bases not matched to a gene: 4. Germline V gene lookup returns CDR1 MNHEY and CDR2 SMNVEV (reference sequence).

This chain joins TRBV4-3 and TRBJ2-5, with D unclear. V lost 1 base, J lost 2 bases, and 17 bases lay in between. The CDR3 totals 17 residues. The germline V gene has CDR1 LGHNA and CDR2 YSLEER. CDR3 region: CASSQGPPQRAQETQYF. CDR3 in DNA: TGCGCCAGCAGCCAAGGTCCCCCCCAAAGGGCACAAGAGACCCAGTACTTC.

This clonotype was seen at least ten times. The V call is TRBV2, the J call TRBJ2-1; D gene ambiguous. Germline loops: CDR1 SNHLY, CDR2 FYNNEI. The ends were cut back, 5 bases at V and 8 bases at J, with 10 bases in the middle. The CDR3 loop spans 12 amino acids. In DNA, the CDR3 is TGTGCCAGCAGTACCCTCAGTCATGAGCAGTTCTTC. Translated, it gives CASSTLSHEQFF.

This clonotype has a single count. CDR3 bases: TGTGCCAGCAGCCCCGTCGTAGGAAACACCATATATTTT. It translates to CASSPVVGNTIYF. This chain joins TRBV9 and TRBJ1-3; D call uncertain. The germline V gene encodes CDR1 SGDLS and CDR2 YYNGEE. V was pared by 4 bases and J by 4 bases, with 9 bases between. The CDR3 spans 13 residues.

Comment on this clonotype: This may stem from a read error, because a much larger clone lies one nucleotide away. The CDR3 nucleotides are TGTGCCAGCAGCCATGGAGAGACCTACGAGCAGTACTTC. Its protein product is CASSHGETYEQYF. The rearrangement uses TRBV3-1 and TRBJ2-7; the D is unclear. This CDR3 has 13 residues. In germline, CDR1 is LGHDT, CDR2 YNNKEL (reference sequence). The V end was cut by 3 bases, the J end by 2 bases, with 8 bases between.